This entry describes one T cell receptor (beta chain). The data belong to a study of blood T cell repertoires in COVID-19. Study-wide context: Some COVID-19 samples were acute and others convalescent; all came from the United States, Italy and Spain. Sources were T cells, B-cell-depleted T cells, or PBMCs; the material itself was cDNA or gDNA.

Authors' data handling: Estimation of nucleated cell counts relied on the amplification of reference gene primers. This table comes from immunoSEQ multiplex PCR, and its TCRdb copy is limited to in-frame clones, with some not included. Clone size and V and J calls were adopted from that table, with D and trimming inferred from the DNA. The sample has fewer than 200,000 clones, roughly 86% seen once. The source is a man in his forties or fifties with active or convalescent COVID-19. The sample consisted of peripheral blood.

CDR3 loop: CSVVIGVGNQPQHF. The DNA for the CDR3 is TGCAGCGTTGTCATCGGGGTGGGCAATCAGCCCCAGCATTTT. The rearrangement joins TRBV29-1 to TRBJ1-5; D uncertain. Germline V gene data show CDR1 as SQVTM and CDR2 as ANQGSEA. The length of the CDR3 is 14 residues. Trimming shortened V by 4 bases and J by 2 bases, and 12 bases separated the two germline ends.